These T cell receptor beta chains were read from a single sample in a study of T cell repertoires in cytomegalovirus infection. MiXCR, applied by TCRdb to the reads, yields one record per CDR3 protein. The repertoire has 680,000 or so distinct CDR3 sequences, around 30% of them found once; the top ten carry around a sixth. Antigens for these TCRs are unknown. The sample consisted of cultured PBMCs, taken from culture after CMV antigen stimulation. These receptors were collected from a human donor in good health (CMV status not recorded). Some clones in this sample may be carry-over from other donors' samples. The CDR3 runs from the conserved cysteine through the conserved F or W. Fields, in order: V gene, D gene, clone size, J gene, CDR3 DNA, CDR3 protein. A D gene is named only where the DNA matches it firmly. The size field is filled for only some rows; it gives once, few, many or a size class.

>TRBV12-3/TRBV12-4|TRBD2|.|TRBJ2-1
TGTGCCAGCAGTCCGAGGGGTGCGGGGGGGCCATACAATGAGCAGTTCTTC
CASSPRGAGGPYNEQFF
>TRBV6-2/TRBV6-3|TRBD2|few|TRBJ2-1
TGTGCCAGCAGTTACAACGCGGGGGACGTAGATGAGCAGTTCTTC
CASSYNAGDVDEQFF
>TRBV12-3/TRBV12-4|TRBD2|.|TRBJ2-3
TGTGCCAGCAGTCTAGCGGGGGCCAGCTTGGATACGCAGTATTTT
CASSLAGASLDTQYF
>TRBV7-8|TRBD2|few|TRBJ2-1
TGTGCCAGCAGCCCCCAACTAGCGGGAGAGTCCTACAATGAGCAGTTCTTC
CASSPQLAGESYNEQFF
>TRBV7-6|.|few|TRBJ2-7
TGTGCCAGCAGCTTAGGGCCTCCTGGGGAGCAGTACTTC
CASSLGPPGEQYF
>TRBV7-9|TRBD1|many|TRBJ1-1
TGTGCCAGCACCCCCGACAGGGGATGGACTGAAGCTTTCTTT
CASTPDRGWTEAFF
>TRBV3-1|.|.|TRBJ2-1
TGTGCCAGCAGCCGAATTACTAGTGAGCAGTTCTTC
CASSRITSEQFF
>TRBV11-2|.|.|TRBJ2-7
TGTGCCAGCAGCTTAGCTGGGGTCCCTCGGTTTCGGTACGAGCAGTACTTC
CASSLAGVPRFRYEQYF
>TRBV29-1|.|.|TRBJ2-3
TGCAGCGTTGAAGATTGGCGCACGACAGATACGCAGTATTTT
CSVEDWRTTDTQYF
>TRBV19|TRBD2|.|TRBJ2-5
TGTGCCAGTAGTATTGGACTAGCGGAGACCCAGTACTTC
CASSIGLAETQYF
>TRBV7-8|.|many|TRBJ1-1
TGTGCCAGCAGTACGGACAGAAACTTCGGTCGAGCTTTCTTT
CASSTDRNFGRAFF
>TRBV30|TRBD2|.|TRBJ2-4
TGTGCCTGGAGTGCCCTTAGCGGGAGGAGCCCGGCCAAAAACATTCAGTACTTC
CAWSALSGRSPAKNIQYF
>TRBV7-2|.|many|TRBJ2-3
TGTGCCAGCAGCTATGGCCGAGATACGCAGTATTTT
CASSYGRDTQYF
>TRBV5-4|TRBD2|few|TRBJ2-3
TGTGCCAGCAGCTTGGGGGGGGGACTAGCGGCAGATACGCAGTATTTT
CASSLGGGLAADTQYF
>TRBV28|.|.|TRBJ1-4
TGTGCCAGCAGTTTTGCGGGGGAAAAACTGTTTTTT
CASSFAGEKLFF
>TRBV11-2|TRBD2|.|TRBJ2-1
TGTGCCAGCAGCTTAGTTCGGACTAGCGGTCTATACAATGAGCAGTTCTTC
CASSLVRTSGLYNEQFF
>TRBV7-2|.|many|TRBJ2-7
TGTGCCAGCAGCTTAGCGCCAGTCTACGAGCAGTACTTC
CASSLAPVYEQYF
>TRBV7-6|.|few|TRBJ2-7
TGTGCCAGCAGCTTAACGGCCCCCGGGACATCGGGGGTATACGAGCAGTACTTC
CASSLTAPGTSGVYEQYF
>TRBV20-1|.|.|TRBJ1-6
TGCAGTGCTAGAGATTACGGCAGGGGAGATTCACCCCTCCACTTT
CSARDYGRGDSPLHF
>TRBV29-1|.|.|TRBJ2-5
TGCAGCGTTGTTATGCAAGAGACCCAGTACTTC
CSVVMQETQYF
>TRBV27|.|few|TRBJ2-6
TGTGCCAGCAAATTCACGGTGCCTGTTGGTGGGGCCAACGTCCTGACTTTC
CASKFTVPVGGANVLTF
>TRBV10-3|.|.|TRBJ1-1
TGTGCCATCAGTGGGACAGTGAACACTGAAGCTTTCTTT
CAISGTVNTEAFF
>TRBV7-2|TRBD2|many|TRBJ2-3
TGTGCCAGCAGCGCCCTAGCGGGGGGCTGGTCAGATACGCAGTATTTT
CASSALAGGWSDTQYF
>TRBV7-8|.|few|TRBJ2-3
TGTGCCAGCAGCGACAGACCGCCCCAAAGTGGCACAGATACGCAGTATTTT
CASSDRPPQSGTDTQYF
>TRBV10-2|.|few|TRBJ2-3
TGCGCCAGCGGGGAAGACCTTATGGGGGGTGCAGATACGCAGTATTTT
CASGEDLMGGADTQYF
>TRBV7-8|.|few|TRBJ1-5
TGTGCCAGCAGCGAACGACCGGGTTATCAGCCCCAGCATTTT
CASSERPGYQPQHF
>TRBV11-2|TRBD1|.|TRBJ1-2
TGTGCCAGCAGCTCAACCGACAGGGGCCGTCATGGCTACACCTTC
CASSSTDRGRHGYTF
>TRBV30|TRBD1|few|TRBJ2-1
TGTGCCTGGAGCCCGGGCCAGGGGGCGGATGAGCAGTTCTTC
CAWSPGQGADEQFF
>TRBV7-2|.|few|TRBJ2-7
TGTGCCAGCAGCTTTTCTGGTGGGGAGCAGTACTTC
CASSFSGGEQYF
>TRBV4-1|TRBD2|.|TRBJ2-1
TGCGCCAGCAGCCGCCTAGCGGGAGTCGTCAAACGAGGGGAGCAGTTCTTC
CASSRLAGVVKRGEQFF
>TRBV18|.|.|TRBJ1-4
TGTGCCAGCTCACCACAACAGGGATACGAAAAACTGTTTTTT
CASSPQQGYEKLFF
>TRBV7-9|.|few|TRBJ2-7
TGTGCCAGCAGCCACCCTCTGATCGTCGACGAGCAGTACTTC
CASSHPLIVDEQYF
>TRBV7-6|.|.|TRBJ1-4
TGTGCCAGCAGCTTGCGACAGGCAACTAATGAAAAACTGTTTTTT
CASSLRQATNEKLFF
>TRBV28|TRBD1|.|TRBJ2-5
TGTGCCAGCAGTTTTATGGACAGGGCCCCCAAAGAGACCCAGTACTTC
CASSFMDRAPKETQYF
>TRBV6-1|TRBD2|few|TRBJ2-7
TGTGCCAGCAGTTCGACTAGCGGGGGAGGCTACGAGCAGTACTTC
CASSSTSGGGYEQYF
>TRBV7-2|.|many|TRBJ2-3
TGTGCCAGCAGCCCCCAATTCTTGGATACGCAGTATTTT
CASSPQFLDTQYF
>TRBV7-2|.|few|TRBJ1-1
TGTGCCAGCAGCTTACAGGGTCAGACTGAAGCTTTCTTT
CASSLQGQTEAFF
>TRBV5-4|.|few|TRBJ2-3
TGTGCCAGCAGCCCGCCCCGCACAGATACGCAGTATTTT
CASSPPRTDTQYF
>TRBV27|.|.|TRBJ2-3
TGTGCCAGCAGCACCACTGCGGATACGCAGTATTTT
CASSTTADTQYF
>TRBV6-2/TRBV6-3|.|.|TRBJ2-5
TGTGCCAGCAGACCCCCCTCGACTATTTACGGGACCCAGTACTTC
CASRPPSTIYGTQYF
>TRBV20-1|.|few|TRBJ2-5
TGCAGTGCTAGAGACGCTAGCCTGGAGACCCAGTACTTC
CSARDASLETQYF
>TRBV6-2/TRBV6-3|TRBD2|few|TRBJ2-7
TGTGCCAGCATCTACAGGCCTAGCGGAACCTACGAGCAGTACTTC
CASIYRPSGTYEQYF
>TRBV12-3/TRBV12-4|.|.|TRBJ2-2
TGTGCCAGCAGTTTCACTAACGGCGGGGAGCTGTTTTTT
CASSFTNGGELFF
>TRBV20-1|.|.|TRBJ1-4
TGCAGTGCTAGTCGTGGCTCGACTAATGAAAAACTGTTTTTT
CSASRGSTNEKLFF
>TRBV7-8|.|once|TRBJ2-3
TGTGCCAGCAGCTCCCCGGCTCTCACAGATACGCAGTATTTT
CASSSPALTDTQYF
>TRBV7-6|.|.|TRBJ1-5
TGTGCCAGCAGCTTATTCCAGGGTCGCAATCAGCCCCAGCATTTT
CASSLFQGRNQPQHF
>TRBV12-3/TRBV12-4|.|few|TRBJ2-4
TGTGCCAGCAGTTTCCGCGGCTCCGGACTAGCCAAAAACATTCAGTACTTC
CASSFRGSGLAKNIQYF
>TRBV12-3/TRBV12-4|.|once|TRBJ2-3
TGTGCCAGCAGTTGGGGGGCGGCAGGGTCTGGTACGCAGTATTTT
CASSWGAAGSGTQYF
>TRBV4-3|TRBD2|.|TRBJ2-1
TGCGCCAGCAGCCAGCGACTAGCGCGAGAGCCCTACAATGAGCAGTTCTTC
CASSQRLAREPYNEQFF
>TRBV11-2|.|once|TRBJ1-1
TGTGCCAGCAGCCCATACCGGGGCAGGGCGAACACTGAAGCTTTCTTT
CASSPYRGRANTEAFF
>TRBV7-2|TRBD1|many|TRBJ2-7
TGTGCCAGCAGTCCCGTAGGGGACAGGGGCCGACGGCAGTACTTC
CASSPVGDRGRRQYF
>TRBV7-2|TRBD1|many|TRBJ1-2
TGTGCCAGCAGCTCAACTATGACAGGGAACTATGGCTACACCTTC
CASSSTMTGNYGYTF
>TRBV6-6|TRBD1|.|TRBJ1-5
TGTGCCAGCAGTGACAGGGGATATCAGCCCCAGCATTTT
CASSDRGYQPQHF
>TRBV7-8|.|many|TRBJ1-2
TGTGCCAGCAGCTATAGGCGACAGGCCGATAACTATGGCTACACCTTC
CASSYRRQADNYGYTF